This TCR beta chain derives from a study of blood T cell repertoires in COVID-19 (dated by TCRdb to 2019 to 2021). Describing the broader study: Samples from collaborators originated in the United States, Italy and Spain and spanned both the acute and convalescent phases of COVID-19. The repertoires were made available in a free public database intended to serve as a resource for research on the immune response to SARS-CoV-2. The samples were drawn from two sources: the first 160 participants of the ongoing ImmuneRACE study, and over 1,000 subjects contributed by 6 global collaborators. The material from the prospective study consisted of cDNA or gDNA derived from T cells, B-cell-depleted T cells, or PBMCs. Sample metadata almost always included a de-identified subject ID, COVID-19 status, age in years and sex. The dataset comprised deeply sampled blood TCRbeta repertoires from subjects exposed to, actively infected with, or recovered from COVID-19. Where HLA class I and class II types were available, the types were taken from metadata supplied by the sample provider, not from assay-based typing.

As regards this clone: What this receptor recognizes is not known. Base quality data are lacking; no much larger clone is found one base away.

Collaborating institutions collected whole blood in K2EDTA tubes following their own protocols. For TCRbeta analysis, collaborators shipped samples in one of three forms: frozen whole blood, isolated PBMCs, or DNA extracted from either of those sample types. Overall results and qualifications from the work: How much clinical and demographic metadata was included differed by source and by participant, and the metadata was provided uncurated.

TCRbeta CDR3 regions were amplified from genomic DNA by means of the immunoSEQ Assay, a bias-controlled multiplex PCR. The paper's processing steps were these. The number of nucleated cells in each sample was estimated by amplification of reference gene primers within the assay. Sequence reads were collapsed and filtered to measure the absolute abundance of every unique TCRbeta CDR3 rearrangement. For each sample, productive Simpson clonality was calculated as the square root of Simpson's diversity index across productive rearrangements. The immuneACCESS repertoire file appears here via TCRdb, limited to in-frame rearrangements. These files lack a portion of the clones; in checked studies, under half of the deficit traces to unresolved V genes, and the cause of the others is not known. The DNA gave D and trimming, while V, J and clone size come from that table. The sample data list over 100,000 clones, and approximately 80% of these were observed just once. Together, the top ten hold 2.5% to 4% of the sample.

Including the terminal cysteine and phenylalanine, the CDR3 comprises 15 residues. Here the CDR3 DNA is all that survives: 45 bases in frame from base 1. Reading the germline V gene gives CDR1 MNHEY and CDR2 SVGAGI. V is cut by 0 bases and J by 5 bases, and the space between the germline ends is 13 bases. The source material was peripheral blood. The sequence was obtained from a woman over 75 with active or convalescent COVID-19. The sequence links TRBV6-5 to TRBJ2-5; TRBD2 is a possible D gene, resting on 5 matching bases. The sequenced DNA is TGTGCCAGCAGTTACTCGAGGGTAGCAAGTGAGACCCAGTACTTC. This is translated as CASSYSRVASETQYF.